A selection of T cell receptor beta chains follows, all from one sample in a study of blood T cell repertoires in COVID-19. Profiled with immunoSEQ multiplex PCR; TCRdb holds only in-frame clones, not every one. The sample contains around 70,000 clones, 75% to 80% of which appear only once. Input material: peripheral blood. The receptors derive from a human donor in a cohort sampled during active COVID-19. CDR3s include the opening cysteine and the closing phenylalanine or tryptophan. Fields, in order: V gene, clone size, J gene, D gene, CDR3 protein, CDR3 DNA. D genes are given only for firm matches. Where a row states a size, it is once, few, many or the class of an expanded clone; other rows omit it.

>TRBV14|once|TRBJ1-3|-
CASSQVRENTIYF
TGTGCCAGCAGCCAAGTCCGGGAAAACACCATATATTTT
>TRBV30|few|TRBJ2-2|-
CAWSVLSGYRELFF
TGTGCCTGGAGTGTCCTAAGCGGGTATCGGGAGCTGTTTTTT
>TRBV6-6|-|TRBJ2-3|TRBD2
CASSYSSGRSDTQYF
TGTGCCAGCAGTTACTCTAGCGGGAGATCAGATACGCAGTATTTT
>TRBV9|-|TRBJ1-2|TRBD1
CASRPPGQGLGGSYGYTF
TGTGCCAGCAGGCCCCCGGGACAGGGTCTCGGGGGTAGCTATGGCTACACCTTC
>TRBV9|-|TRBJ1-4|-
CASSVVEGASTNEKLFF
TGTGCCAGCAGCGTAGTTGAGGGCGCGTCAACTAATGAAAAACTGTTTTTT
>TRBV6-5|-|TRBJ2-7|TRBD1
CASSYTGGLREQYF
TGTGCCAGCAGTTACACAGGGGGCCTGCGGGAGCAGTACTTC
>TRBV7-9|many|TRBJ2-7|-
CASSLKLRDEQYF
TGTGCCAGCAGCTTAAAGTTGCGAGACGAGCAGTACTTC
>TRBV19|-|TRBJ2-7|-
CASSEAGASSYEQYF
TGTGCCAGTAGCGAAGCGGGCGCAAGCTCCTACGAGCAGTACTTC
>TRBV2|-|TRBJ1-4|TRBD1
CASTQTGSNEKLFF
TGTGCCAGCACCCAGACAGGGTCTAATGAAAAACTGTTTTTT
>TRBV11-3|-|TRBJ2-3|TRBD1
CASSIGLGQSASDTQYF
TGTGCCAGCAGCATAGGACTGGGACAGAGTGCCTCAGATACGCAGTATTTT
>TRBV9|-|TRBJ1-3|-
CASSVDGETNSGNTIYF
TGTGCCAGCAGCGTAGATGGGGAGACCAACTCTGGAAACACCATATATTTT
>TRBV24-1|-|TRBJ2-7|TRBD1
CATTSWDSMNYEQYF
TGTGCCACCACTTCGTGGGACAGCATGAACTACGAGCAGTACTTC
>TRBV7-2|-|TRBJ1-4|-
CASSLGRIPNEKLFF
TGTGCCAGCAGCTTAGGCAGAATCCCTAATGAAAAACTGTTTTTT
>TRBV6-1|-|TRBJ2-2|TRBD1
CASSERQGLNTGELFF
TGTGCCAGCAGTGAGCGACAGGGCTTGAACACCGGGGAGCTGTTTTTT
>TRBV2|-|TRBJ1-2|TRBD1
CASRGQGETFYGYTF
TGTGCCAGCAGGGGACAGGGGGAAACTTTCTATGGCTACACCTTC
>TRBV11-2|few|TRBJ2-7|TRBD2
CASSLDRGRVGVEQYF
TGTGCCAGCAGCTTAGATCGGGGGAGGGTTGGGGTCGAGCAGTACTTC
>TRBV7-7|-|TRBJ2-1|TRBD2
CASSPAVTSGEQFF
TGTGCCAGCAGCCCGGCGGTTACTAGCGGTGAGCAGTTCTTC
>TRBV5-3|-|TRBJ2-6|-
CARSRRGANVLTF
TGTGCCAGAAGCCGTCGGGGGGCCAACGTCCTGACTTTC
>TRBV18|few|TRBJ1-2|-
CASSEKGDGYTF
TGTGCCAGCTCAGAGAAGGGGGATGGCTACACCTTC
>TRBV24-1|-|TRBJ1-5|-
CATSDPGGPSNQPQHF
TGTGCCACCAGTGACCCCGGGGGGCCGAGCAATCAGCCCCAGCATTTT
>TRBV29-1|few|TRBJ1-1|TRBD1
CSTSTGQPEAFF
TGCAGCACCTCGACAGGGCAGCCTGAAGCTTTCTTT
>TRBV14|-|TRBJ1-1|-
CASSQDGAGRIGVNTEAFF
TGTGCCAGCAGCCAAGATGGGGCGGGGAGAATCGGGGTGAACACTGAAGCTTTCTTT
>TRBV24-1|-|TRBJ2-7|TRBD1
CATSDSGTGGTYEQYF
TGTGCCACCAGTGATTCCGGGACAGGGGGCACCTACGAGCAGTACTTC
>TRBV19|-|TRBJ2-7|-
CASSIGQQASYEQYF
TGTGCCAGTAGTATAGGGCAGCAGGCTTCCTACGAGCAGTACTTC
>TRBV24-1|-|TRBJ1-2|-
CATSDNREGRYGYTF
TGTGCCACCAGTGATAACCGGGAAGGGCGGTATGGCTACACCTTC
>TRBV19|-|TRBJ2-3|TRBD2
CASSISGRDTQYF
TGTGCCAGTAGTATTAGCGGGAGGGATACGCAGTATTTT
>TRBV28|-|TRBJ2-7|TRBD1
CASSLGGQGGLAAEQYF
TGTGCCAGCAGTTTGGGGGGACAGGGGGGGTTGGCGGCCGAGCAGTACTTC
>TRBV5-1|-|TRBJ1-2|-
CASSLEGQSDGYTF
TGCGCCAGCAGCTTGGAAGGACAGAGCGATGGCTACACCTTC
>TRBV2|few|TRBJ1-2|-
CASTMARGNYGYTF
TGTGCCAGCACCATGGCAAGGGGAAACTATGGCTACACCTTC
>TRBV15|-|TRBJ1-5|-
CATSRDSTEHQPQHF
TGTGCCACCAGCAGAGATTCAACAGAGCATCAGCCCCAGCATTTT
>TRBV4-2|-|TRBJ2-7|TRBD1
CASSQTGTGSEQYF
TGTGCCAGCAGCCAAACCGGGACAGGGTCCGAGCAGTACTTC
>TRBV18|-|TRBJ1-2|-
CASSDIQGGGYTF
TGTGCCAGCTCAGACATCCAGGGCGGTGGCTACACCTTC
>TRBV19|-|TRBJ2-2|-
CASSPRRGSNTGELFF
TGTGCCAGTAGTCCCCGCAGGGGTTCCAACACCGGGGAGCTGTTTTTT
>TRBV4-1|few|TRBJ2-1|-
CASSQERDFRGEQFF
TGCGCCAGCAGCCAAGAGCGGGACTTTAGGGGCGAGCAGTTCTTC
>TRBV4-1|once|TRBJ2-7|TRBD2
CASSQPTSGRGEQYF
TGCGCCAGCAGCCAACCCACTAGCGGGAGGGGCGAGCAGTACTTC
>TRBV5-1|-|TRBJ2-2|TRBD1
CASTNSGTGVTGELFF
TGCGCCAGCACCAACTCTGGGACAGGGGTCACCGGGGAGCTGTTTTTT
>TRBV7-2|-|TRBJ2-7|TRBD2
CASSLQRGASYEQYF
TGTGCCAGCAGCTTACAGCGGGGGGCTTCCTACGAGCAGTACTTC
>TRBV11-2|-|TRBJ2-5|TRBD2
CASSFLAGGKKTQYF
TGTGCCAGCAGTTTTCTAGCGGGAGGGAAAAAGACCCAGTACTTC
>TRBV19|-|TRBJ2-6|-
CASSSGQISGANVLTF
TGTGCCAGTAGTTCGGGACAAATCTCTGGGGCCAACGTCCTGACTTTC
>TRBV19|-|TRBJ1-1|-
CASSRTAAGEAFF
TGTGCCAGTAGTCGGACGGCCGCGGGTGAAGCTTTCTTT
>TRBV10-3|few|TRBJ1-1|TRBD1
CAISVGQEVTEAFF
TGTGCCATCAGTGTGGGACAGGAGGTCACTGAAGCTTTCTTT
>TRBV5-4|-|TRBJ2-5|-
CASSLAGSETQYF
TGTGCCAGCAGCTTGGCAGGGTCGGAGACCCAGTACTTC
>TRBV29-1|-|TRBJ1-2|TRBD1
CSVGTGGDYGYTF
TGCAGCGTAGGAACAGGGGGAGACTATGGCTACACCTTC
>TRBV6-5|-|TRBJ2-5|TRBD1
CASSFLDRYQETQYF
TGTGCCAGCAGTTTCCTGGACAGGTACCAAGAGACCCAGTACTTC
>TRBV7-2|-|TRBJ2-5|TRBD1
CASSSDRGETQYF
TGTGCCAGCAGCTCTGACAGGGGGGAGACCCAGTACTTC
>TRBV7-2|-|TRBJ2-7|TRBD1
CASSSDRDLKGQYF
TGTGCCAGCAGCTCGGACAGGGATCTGAAAGGGCAGTACTTC
>TRBV7-8|few|TRBJ2-7|TRBD2
CASSFERDSYEQYF
TGTGCCAGCAGCTTCGAGCGGGATTCCTACGAGCAGTACTTC
>TRBV9|-|TRBJ2-3|-
CASSVGGFLTDTQYF
TGTGCCAGCAGCGTAGGAGGTTTCCTCACAGATACGCAGTATTTT
>TRBV10-1|once|TRBJ2-3|TRBD2
CASSVSSGSLAPDTQYF
TGCGCCAGCAGTGTTTCTAGCGGGAGTCTCGCCCCAGATACGCAGTATTTT
>TRBV5-4|-|TRBJ1-4|TRBD1
CASSLTGANEKLFF
TGTGCCAGCAGCTTGACAGGGGCTAATGAAAAACTGTTTTTT
>TRBV19|few|TRBJ2-7|-
CASSIDLYSSSYEQYF
TGTGCCAGTAGTATAGATCTCTACAGTAGCTCCTACGAGCAGTACTTC
>TRBV29-1|-|TRBJ2-1|TRBD2
CSVEEGTRNLHEQFF
TGCAGCGTTGAGGAGGGGACTAGGAATCTGCATGAGCAGTTCTTC
>TRBV12-5|-|TRBJ2-3|TRBD2
CASGLGRGGPSDTQYF
TGTGCTAGTGGTTTGGGACGCGGGGGGCCATCAGATACGCAGTATTTT
>TRBV6-5|-|TRBJ1-1|-
CASSAQGRDTEAFF
TGTGCCAGCAGCGCGCAGGGGCGCGACACTGAAGCTTTCTTT
>TRBV5-4|once|TRBJ2-7|-
CASSPGGLTYEQYF
TGTGCCAGCAGTCCCGGCGGACTTACCTACGAGCAGTACTTC